Listed below are T cell receptor beta chains from one sample, sequenced in a study of identifying expanded T cells in peripheral blood. TCRdb keeps only in-frame clones here, not all; method: immunoSEQ multiplex PCR. The sample has around 100,000 clones, around nine tenths seen once. The sequenced sample consisted of blood. The receptor set was obtained from a person aged 18 to 69 in good health. Each CDR3 is given with its conserved first and last residue. The order of the fields is clone size, V gene, J gene, D gene, CDR3 protein, CDR3 DNA. The D gene is left open where the match is weak. Expanded clones are given a class, and other clones once, few, many or no size at all.

NA	TRBV7-2	TRBJ1-5	NA	CASSPGLERPQHF	TGTGCCAGCAGCCCCGGGCTAGAAAGGCCCCAGCATTTT
once	TRBV6-1	TRBJ2-7	NA	CASRRGGVSSYEQYF	TGTGCCAGCAGACGAGGTGGGGTAAGCTCCTACGAGCAGTACTTC
NA	TRBV28	TRBJ1-2	NA	CASSLAPDTYGYTF	TGTGCCAGCAGTTTAGCCCCGGACACCTATGGCTACACCTTC
NA	TRBV5-6	TRBJ2-7	NA	CASSSGLPLQGIYF	TGTGCCAGCAGCTCGGGCCTTCCTCTGCAGGGGATTTACTTC
NA	TRBV19	TRBJ2-2	NA	CASTITGVQDLLNTGELFF	TGTGCCAGCACAATCACGGGGGTGCAGGACCTCCTGAACACCGGGGAGCTGTTTTTT
once	TRBV7-9	TRBJ2-1	TRBD2	CASSSPPTSGGNEQFF	TGTGCCAGCAGCTCCCCTCCGACTAGCGGGGGTAATGAGCAGTTCTTC
NA	TRBV11-2	TRBJ2-7	TRBD1	CASSLGAGGSYEQYF	TGTGCCAGCAGCTTAGGGGCAGGGGGCAGCTACGAGCAGTACTTC
NA	TRBV2	TRBJ1-1	NA	CASSDWNRRSEAFF	TGTGCCAGCAGTGACTGGAACAGGAGGTCTGAAGCTTTCTTT
NA	TRBV13	TRBJ2-5	TRBD2	CASSFGSGGRSRQTQYF	TGTGCCAGCAGCTTTGGGAGCGGGGGCCGGTCTCGGCAGACCCAGTACTTC
NA	TRBV5-1	TRBJ1-1	NA	CASSPSLGGMNTEAFF	TGCGCCAGCAGCCCTTCGTTGGGAGGGATGAACACTGAAGCTTTCTTT
NA	TRBV7-2	TRBJ2-5	NA	CASSLGVREGETQYF	TGTGCCAGCAGCTTAGGGGTCAGGGAAGGAGAGACCCAGTACTTC
few	TRBV6-1	TRBJ1-6	TRBD1	CASSDPPGGGESYNSPLHF	TGTGCCAGCAGTGACCCCCCCGGAGGGGGCGAATCCTATAATTCACCCCTCCACTTT
once	TRBV5-6	TRBJ2-2	NA	CASSLRQQNTGELFF	TGTGCCAGCAGCTTGAGGCAGCAGAACACCGGGGAGCTGTTTTTT
NA	TRBV5-1	TRBJ2-1	NA	CASSLVSDSYNEQFF	TGCGCCAGCAGCTTGGTGTCAGACTCCTACAATGAGCAGTTCTTC
NA	TRBV10-2	TRBJ2-1	NA	CASRTGTHYNEQFF	TGCGCCAGCAGAACCGGGACTCACTACAATGAGCAGTTCTTC
once	TRBV6-5	TRBJ1-2	TRBD1	CASSSTGLTNYGYTF	TGTGCCAGCAGCTCGACAGGGCTCACTAACTATGGCTACACCTTC
NA	TRBV27	TRBJ2-2	NA	CASSLSVGELFF	TGTGCCAGCAGCCTTTCAGTCGGGGAGCTGTTTTTT
NA	TRBV13	TRBJ1-5	TRBD1	CASSLGTGNQPQHF	TGTGCCAGCAGCCTCGGGACAGGCAATCAGCCCCAGCATTTT
NA	TRBV6-5	TRBJ1-1	TRBD1	CASSYSTGAVGTEAFF	TGTGCCAGCAGTTACTCGACAGGGGCCGTGGGCACTGAAGCTTTCTTT
few	TRBV7-8	TRBJ1-5	NA	CASSPADQPQHF	TGTGCCAGCAGCCCCGCTGATCAGCCCCAGCATTTT
NA	TRBV12-2	TRBJ1-3	NA	CASRVHRDKSSGNTIYF	TGTGCAAGTCGCGTCCACCGGGACAAAAGCTCTGGAAACACCATATATTTT
NA	TRBV6-4	TRBJ2-3	TRBD2	CASSLLAGATDTQYF	TGTGCCAGCAGCCTCCTAGCGGGGGCCACAGATACGCAGTATTTT
NA	TRBV19	TRBJ1-2	NA	CASSQGRSYGYTF	TGTGCCAGTTCTCAGGGCAGGAGCTATGGCTACACCTTC
NA	TRBV7-9	TRBJ1-1	TRBD1	CASSSRTGRDEAFF	TGTGCCAGCAGCTCCAGGACAGGGAGGGATGAAGCTTTCTTT
NA	TRBV6-5	TRBJ2-3	NA	CASSYSTVRDTQYF	TGTGCCAGCAGTTACTCGACGGTGAGGGATACGCAGTATTTT
NA	TRBV6-1	TRBJ1-5	NA	CASIAWSPNQPQHF	TGTGCCAGCATAGCTTGGAGTCCCAATCAGCCCCAGCATTTT
NA	TRBV20-1	TRBJ2-1	TRBD2	CSAPREGEQFF	TGCAGTGCTCCGAGGGAGGGTGAGCAGTTCTTC
NA	TRBV15	TRBJ2-7	NA	CATSRDWGHLTSYEQYF	TGTGCCACCAGCAGAGATTGGGGACACCTAACCTCCTACGAGCAGTACTTC
few	TRBV5-8	TRBJ1-5	TRBD1	CASRDRVGNQPQHF	TGTGCCAGCAGGGACAGGGTCGGCAATCAGCCCCAGCATTTT
NA	TRBV5-1	TRBJ2-7	NA	CATSLSTGTISYEQYF	TGCGCCACCAGCCTATCGACAGGGACTATCTCCTACGAGCAGTACTTC
NA	TRBV7-2	TRBJ1-6	NA	CASSLKIQGFSYNSPLHF	TGTGCCAGCAGCTTAAAAATCCAGGGGTTCTCCTATAATTCACCCCTCCACTTT
NA	TRBV7-6	TRBJ2-7	NA	CASSLADSYSYEQYF	TGTGCCAGCAGCTTAGCGGACAGCTACTCCTACGAGCAGTACTTC
NA	TRBV4-3	TRBJ1-2	NA	CASSQVPMTDYGYTF	TGCGCCAGCAGCCAAGTCCCAATGACAGACTATGGCTACACCTTC
NA	TRBV5-4	TRBJ2-7	NA	CASSLSIVRGLHEQYF	TGTGCCAGCAGCTTGAGTATTGTTCGGGGGCTCCACGAGCAGTACTTC
NA	TRBV6-5	TRBJ1-2	NA	CASSYSRAVHYGYTF	TGTGCCAGCAGTTATTCCCGAGCCGTCCACTATGGCTACACCTTC
NA	TRBV6-5	TRBJ2-5	NA	CASSYAEAKTQYF	TGTGCCAGCAGTTACGCGGAGGCGAAGACCCAGTACTTC
NA	TRBV5-1	TRBJ1-1	NA	CASSLVQGPTEAFF	TGCGCCAGCAGCTTGGTTCAGGGACCCACTGAAGCTTTCTTT
NA	TRBV7-5	TRBJ1-4	NA	CARSLPPRTAEKLFF	TGTGCCAGAAGCTTACCCCCCAGAACCGCGGAAAAACTGTTTTTT
NA	TRBV5-8	TRBJ2-7	TRBD1	CASRELLDRTVF	TGTGCCAGCAGAGAGTTATTGGACAGGACCGTCTTC
NA	TRBV5-8	TRBJ2-5	TRBD2	CASSREGRQERTQYF	TGTGCCAGCAGCCGGGAGGGGAGACAGGAAAGGACCCAGTACTTC
NA	TRBV11-2	TRBJ2-7	TRBD1	CASRNTGGGYEQYF	TGTGCCAGCAGAAATACAGGGGGCGGCTACGAGCAGTACTTC